Sequencing of this TCR beta chain was carried out in a study of PD-L1 blockade in urothelial cancer. Documented time point: peripheral blood 6 weeks after treatment start. Libraries were prepared by immunoSEQ multiplex PCR; TCRdb keeps only in-frame clonotypes and omits some of them. Here the sample spans roughly 110,000 clones, around 93% being singletons. CDR3 length: 13 amino acids. The germline V gene encodes CDR1 MDHEN and CDR2 SYDVKM. V lost 7 bases and J lost 0, with 7 bases in between. This clone is a singleton in its sample. The sequence was obtained from a man in his fifties or sixties with urothelial cancer. The V and J genes are TRBV28 and TRBJ1-5, with D unresolved. The input for sequencing was PBMCs, taken around atezolizumab (anti-PD-L1) treatment. DNA of the CDR3: TGTGCCAGCATGAGGGATAGCAATCAGCCCCAGCATTTT. Amino acid sequence: CASMRDSNQPQHF.